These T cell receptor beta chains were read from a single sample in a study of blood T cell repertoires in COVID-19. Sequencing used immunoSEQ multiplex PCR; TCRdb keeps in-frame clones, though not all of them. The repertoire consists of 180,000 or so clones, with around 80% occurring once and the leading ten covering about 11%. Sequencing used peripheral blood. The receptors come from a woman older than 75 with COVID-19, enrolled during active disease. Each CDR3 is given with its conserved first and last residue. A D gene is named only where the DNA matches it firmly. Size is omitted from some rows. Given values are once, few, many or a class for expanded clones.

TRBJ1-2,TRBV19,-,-,TGTGCCAGTAGTATGGTGGGGGGTGGCTACACCTTC,CASSMVGGGYTF
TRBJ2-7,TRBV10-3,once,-,TGTGCCATCAGTCCAGGGTCGACCGAGCAGTACTTC,CAISPGSTEQYF
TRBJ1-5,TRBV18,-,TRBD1,TGTGCCAGCTCACTAAGCAGGGGGGGCAATCAGCCCCAGCATTTT,CASSLSRGGNQPQHF
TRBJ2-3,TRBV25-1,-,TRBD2,TGTGCCAGCAGTGAAATAGGGACTAGTGGTTTTTCGCAGTATTTT,CASSEIGTSGFSQYF
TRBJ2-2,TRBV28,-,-,TGTGCCAGTTATAGGGGAGGAAGGACCGGGGAGCTGTTTTTT,CASYRGGRTGELFF
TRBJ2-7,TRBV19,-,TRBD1,TGTGCCAGTAGTATACCAGGGGGCTTCCACGAGCAGTACTTC,CASSIPGGFHEQYF
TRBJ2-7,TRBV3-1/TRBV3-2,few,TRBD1,TGTGCCAGCAGCCAATTGGGGTACGGGACAGGGGATAAGATCGAGCAGTACTTC,CASSQLGYGTGDKIEQYF
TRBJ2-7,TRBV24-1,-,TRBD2,TGTGCCACCAGTGAGGGGAGGGGTGAGCAGTACTTC,CATSEGRGEQYF
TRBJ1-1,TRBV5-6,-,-,TGTGCCAGCAGACCTACAGGAATTCGAACTGAAGCTTTCTTT,CASRPTGIRTEAFF
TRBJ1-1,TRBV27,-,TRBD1,TGTGCCAGCAGTTTGGGACAGGGGGGGAACACTGAAGCTTTCTTT,CASSLGQGGNTEAFF
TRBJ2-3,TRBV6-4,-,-,TGTGCCAGCAGTGACTCTTCAAGCTCCACAGATACGCAGTATTTT,CASSDSSSSTDTQYF
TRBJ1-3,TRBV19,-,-,TGTGCCAGTATAAACGGGGGGGTTGGAAACACCATATATTTT,CASINGGVGNTIYF
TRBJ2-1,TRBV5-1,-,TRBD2,TGCGCCAGCAGCTTGGTAGCGGGGGACCACAATGAGCAGTTCTTC,CASSLVAGDHNEQFF
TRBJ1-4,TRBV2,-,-,TGTGCCAGCAGTCCCCAGATGAGGGCTGCTAATGAAAAACTGTTTTTT,CASSPQMRAANEKLFF
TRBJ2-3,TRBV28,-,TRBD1,TGTGCCAGCAGTTTAAGTGGGCGAGGGGGCACGCAGTATTTT,CASSLSGRGGTQYF
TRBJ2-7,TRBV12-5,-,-,TGTGCTAGTGGGAGACATGGTTACGAGCAGTACTTC,CASGRHGYEQYF
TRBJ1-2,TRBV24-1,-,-,TGTGCCACCAGTGCAGCTAACTATGGCTACACCTTC,CATSAANYGYTF
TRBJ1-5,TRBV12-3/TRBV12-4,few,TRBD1,TGTGCCAGCAGCCGACAGGGTGGACAGCCCCAGCATTTT,CASSRQGGQPQHF
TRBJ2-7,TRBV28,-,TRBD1,TGTGCCAGCAGCTGGCGACAGGGAATGGACTACGAGCAGTACTTC,CASSWRQGMDYEQYF
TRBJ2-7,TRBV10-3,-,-,TGTGCCATCAGTGAGTCGATCCGGGGGAGCGAGCAGTACTTC,CAISESIRGSEQYF
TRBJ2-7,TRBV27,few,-,TGTGCCAGCATAGGGGCCCACGAGCAGTACTTC,CASIGAHEQYF
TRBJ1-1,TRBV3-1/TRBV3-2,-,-,TGTGCCAGCAGCCGGGCCCCAGGGGCGCTGTACACTGAAGCTTTCTTT,CASSRAPGALYTEAFF
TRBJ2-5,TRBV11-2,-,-,TGTGCCAGCAGCTTAGAAGGGACTACGGGGGGCACCCAGTACTTC,CASSLEGTTGGTQYF
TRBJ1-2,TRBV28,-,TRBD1,TGTGCCAGCAGTTTGTTGGCAGGGGGCGCGACCGGCTACACCTTC,CASSLLAGGATGYTF
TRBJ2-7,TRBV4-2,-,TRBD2,TGTGCCAGCAGCCCTCGGGGTAGCGGGGGAACGAACGAGCAGTACTTC,CASSPRGSGGTNEQYF
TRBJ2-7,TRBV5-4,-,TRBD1,TGTGCCAGCAGCTTAAGACAGGGGGTTTCCTACGATGAGCAGTACTTC,CASSLRQGVSYDEQYF
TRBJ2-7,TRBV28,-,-,TGTGCCAGCAGTCCCTCGGGGGTCTACGAGCAGTACTTC,CASSPSGVYEQYF
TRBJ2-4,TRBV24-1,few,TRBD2,TGTGCCACCAGTGATTTGCGGGGGAGGGGAGCCAAAAACATTCAGTACTTC,CATSDLRGRGAKNIQYF
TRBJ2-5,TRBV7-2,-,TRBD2,TGTGCCAGCAGCTTAGTAGCGGGGAGGGAGACCCAGTACTTC,CASSLVAGRETQYF
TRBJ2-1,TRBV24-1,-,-,TGTGCCACCAGTGTCGGGGCCTACAATGAGCAGTTCTTC,CATSVGAYNEQFF
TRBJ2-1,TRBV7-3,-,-,TGTGCCAGCAGCCGGGTCTCTAGCTCCTACAATGAGCAGTTCTTC,CASSRVSSSYNEQFF
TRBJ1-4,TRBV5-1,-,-,TGCGCCAGCAGCTTGTGGTCGGCAACTAATGAAAAACTGTTTTTT,CASSLWSATNEKLFF
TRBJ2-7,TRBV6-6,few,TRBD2,TGTGCCAGCAGTCCTCACCTTCGGACTAGCGGGAGTGAGCAGTACTTC,CASSPHLRTSGSEQYF
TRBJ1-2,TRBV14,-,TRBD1,TGTGCCAGCAGCCCCCGGGACAGTAACTATGGCTACACCTTC,CASSPRDSNYGYTF
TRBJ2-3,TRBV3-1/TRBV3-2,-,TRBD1,TGTGCCAGCAGCCATCCGGACAGGGGGCTGGGGGATACGCAGTATTTT,CASSHPDRGLGDTQYF
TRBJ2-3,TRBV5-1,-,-,TGCGCCAGCAGCCCAGCGGTGGCGGCAAGAGTAGATACGCAGTATTTT,CASSPAVAARVDTQYF
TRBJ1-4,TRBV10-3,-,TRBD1,TGTGCCATCAGTGACCAGGGGGCTAGGGATGAAAAACTGTTTTTT,CAISDQGARDEKLFF
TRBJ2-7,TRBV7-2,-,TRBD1,TGTGCCAGCAGCACCCACAGGGGCGGCGAGCAGTACTTC,CASSTHRGGEQYF
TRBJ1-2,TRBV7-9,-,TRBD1,TGTGCCAGCAGCTTAGGGGGACAGGGGGCGTCTGGCTACACCTTC,CASSLGGQGASGYTF
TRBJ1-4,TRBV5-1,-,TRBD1,TGCGCCAGCAGCTCCGGGACAGGGTTTGAAAAACTGTTTTTT,CASSSGTGFEKLFF
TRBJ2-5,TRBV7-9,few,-,TGTGCCAGCAGCTTAGGCTGGTCGGACACACAAGAGACCCAGTACTTC,CASSLGWSDTQETQYF
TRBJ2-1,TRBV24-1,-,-,TGTGCCACCGCATCCGGGACAAAGAATGAGCAGTTCTTC,CATASGTKNEQFF
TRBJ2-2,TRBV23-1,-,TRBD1,TGCGCCAGCAGTCAACGTGGGGGTTTGGGACAGAGAAACACCGGGGAGCTGTTTTTT,CASSQRGGLGQRNTGELFF
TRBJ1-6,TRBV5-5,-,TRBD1,TGTGCCAGCAGCTTGTGGGGACAGAGGAATTCACCCCTCCACTTT,CASSLWGQRNSPLHF
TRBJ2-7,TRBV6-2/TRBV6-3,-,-,TGTGCCAGCATCCCCAGGGGAATAGGGTCCTACGAGCAGTACTTC,CASIPRGIGSYEQYF
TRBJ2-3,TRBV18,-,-,TGTGCCAGCTCACCAAGCGGGAGCACAGATACGCAGTATTTT,CASSPSGSTDTQYF
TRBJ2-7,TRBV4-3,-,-,TGCGCCAGCAGCCAAAACAGGAGAACATCCCACGAGCAGTACTTC,CASSQNRRTSHEQYF
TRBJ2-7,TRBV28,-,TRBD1,TGTGCCAGCAGTTACCGGGACAGAGCCTACGAGCAGTACTTC,CASSYRDRAYEQYF
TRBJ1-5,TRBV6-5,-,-,TGTGCCAGCAGCGCCATCCCCGGTCAGCCCCAGCATTTT,CASSAIPGQPQHF
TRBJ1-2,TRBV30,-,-,TGTGCCGCTCGCGGATCCTTGAACTATGGCTACACCTTC,CAARGSLNYGYTF
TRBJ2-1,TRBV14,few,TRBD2,TGTGCCAGCAGCCAAGAGTGGAGGGTTACTAGCGGGAACATGAATGAGCAGTTCTTC,CASSQEWRVTSGNMNEQFF
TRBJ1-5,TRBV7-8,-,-,TGTGCCAGCAGCTTAGCGTTGGCAGGCCCGTTTAATAGCAATCAGCCCCAGCATTTT,CASSLALAGPFNSNQPQHF